These T cell receptor beta chains were read from a single sample in a study of T cells after yellow fever vaccination. In TCRdb, the 5' RACE reads were re-called with MiXCR into one record per CDR3 protein. The sample has about 260,000 distinct CDR3 sequences, around 5.3% seen once. Here the sequenced sample was CD4+ T cells sorted from PBMCs, taken on the day of the yellow fever booster vaccination. Receptors originate from a young man who received the YFV17D yellow fever vaccine. Each CDR3 is given with its conserved first and last residue. Fields, in order: V gene, D gene, J gene, clone size, CDR3 protein, CDR3 DNA. The D gene is left open where the match is weak. Where a row states a size, it is once, few, many or the class of an expanded clone; other rows omit it.

TRBV11-1,.,TRBJ2-5,.,CASSLAEKTQYF,TGTGCCAGCAGCTTAGCCGAGAAGACCCAGTACTTC
TRBV7-9,TRBD1,TRBJ1-1,.,CASSLVGQGLFYAFF,TGTGCCAGCAGCTTAGTGGGACAGGGCCTATTTTATGCTTTCTTT
TRBV12-3/TRBV12-4,.,TRBJ2-3,few,CASSLQRNTQYF,TGTGCCAGCAGTTTACAACGGAATACGCAGTATTTT
TRBV11-2,.,TRBJ2-2,few,CASSFYGGPDTGELFF,TGTGCCAGCAGCTTTTATGGGGGACCCGACACCGGGGAGCTGTTTTTT
TRBV5-6,.,TRBJ2-5,few,CASSRVSFGDQETQYF,TGTGCCAGCAGCCGAGTCAGCTTTGGGGACCAAGAGACCCAGTACTTC
TRBV6-1,.,TRBJ2-3,few,CASSEYNSDTQYF,TGTGCCAGCAGTGAATACAACTCAGATACGCAGTATTTT
TRBV5-1,.,TRBJ2-3,.,CASSTTTDTDTQYF,TGCGCCAGCAGCACGACGACAGACACAGATACGCAGTATTTT
TRBV29-1,.,TRBJ1-1,.,CSVLQRLSNTEAFF,TGCAGCGTTCTGCAGCGACTATCGAACACTGAAGCTTTCTTT
TRBV29-1,.,TRBJ2-5,.,CSAARGAGTEKQETQYF,TGCAGCGCTGCGCGCGGCGCCGGGACGGAGAAACAAGAGACCCAGTACTTC
TRBV27,.,TRBJ2-1,.,CASSPRGVGDNEQFF,TGTGCCAGCAGTCCTCGAGGGGTGGGAGACAATGAGCAGTTCTTC
TRBV11-2,.,TRBJ2-5,many,CASSLLGGPGETQYF,TGTGCCAGCAGCTTACTGGGGGGGCCGGGAGAGACCCAGTACTTC
TRBV7-2,.,TRBJ1-4,few,CASSSGGGHEKLFF,TGTGCCAGCAGCTCAGGCGGGGGGCACGAAAAACTGTTTTTT
TRBV7-9,.,TRBJ1-1,once,CASSSKNTEAFF,TGTGCCAGCAGCTCCAAGAACACTGAAGCTTTCTTT
TRBV20-1,.,TRBJ1-2,.,CSARQGPGYGYTF,TGCAGTGCTAGACAGGGGCCCGGCTATGGCTACACCTTC
TRBV6-5,.,TRBJ1-3,many,CASSDPGTPSGNTIYF,TGTGCCAGCAGTGACCCCGGGACACCCTCTGGAAACACCATATATTTT
TRBV28,.,TRBJ2-1,many,CASRTPPGGRKNEQFF,TGTGCCAGCAGGACCCCGCCGGGGGGCAGGAAAAATGAGCAGTTCTTC
TRBV18,.,TRBJ1-2,.,CASSPNRGPNYGYTF,TGTGCCAGCTCACCAAACCGGGGCCCGAACTATGGCTACACCTTC
TRBV5-1,.,TRBJ2-1,many,CASSLVREQFF,TGCGCCAGCAGCTTGGTCAGGGAGCAGTTCTTC
TRBV6-5,TRBD1,TRBJ1-5,many,CASSWGQGIDQPQHF,TGTGCCAGCAGTTGGGGACAGGGGATCGATCAGCCCCAGCATTTT
TRBV19,.,TRBJ1-2,.,CASSISRSGNYGYTF,TGTGCCAGTAGTATCTCCCGGTCTGGGAACTATGGCTACACCTTC
TRBV9,TRBD2,TRBJ2-3,few,CASSVSGAVTDTQYF,TGTGCCAGCAGCGTAAGCGGGGCTGTCACAGATACGCAGTATTTT
TRBV6-5,.,TRBJ1-4,many,CASSYSGGFLGTTNEKLFF,TGTGCCAGCAGTTACTCTGGGGGGTTTCTTGGTACAACTAATGAAAAACTGTTTTTT
TRBV25-1,.,TRBJ1-2,many,CASSEGGGQGYGYTF,TGTGCCAGCAGTGAAGGAGGTGGCCAGGGGTATGGCTACACCTTC
TRBV5-1,.,TRBJ2-2,few,CASSSGEPGELFF,TGCGCCAGCAGCTCAGGCGAGCCCGGGGAGCTGTTTTTT
TRBV9,.,TRBJ2-2,.,CASSVQGRDTGELFF,TGTGCCAGCAGCGTACAGGGAAGAGACACCGGGGAGCTGTTTTTT
TRBV11-2,.,TRBJ2-6,.,CASSRLLGTGANVLTF,TGTGCCAGCAGCCGCTTGTTGGGGACTGGGGCCAACGTCCTGACTTTC
TRBV5-1,.,TRBJ2-3,once,CASLAARGDTQYF,TGCGCCAGCCTCGCTGCCCGAGGGGATACGCAGTATTTT
TRBV5-1,.,TRBJ1-5,.,CASSLGLARQPQHF,TGCGCCAGCAGCTTGGGTCTAGCACGTCAGCCCCAGCATTTT
TRBV7-6,.,TRBJ2-6,.,CASSPRPGSSGANVLTF,TGTGCCAGCAGCCCAAGGCCGGGCAGCTCTGGGGCCAACGTCCTGACTTTC
TRBV20-1,TRBD1,TRBJ2-7,many,CSARGQTGAPYEQYF,TGCAGTGCTAGGGGTCAGACAGGGGCTCCCTACGAGCAGTACTTC
TRBV7-2,.,TRBJ2-5,many,CASSLLLGWGETQYF,TGTGCCAGCAGCTTACTTCTGGGCTGGGGAGAGACCCAGTACTTC
TRBV5-1,.,TRBJ1-6,few,CASSLAAGSPLHF,TGCGCCAGCAGCTTGGCCGCGGGGTCACCCCTCCACTTT
TRBV29-1,.,TRBJ1-2,few,CSVEVGGYGYTF,TGCAGCGTTGAAGTAGGGGGCTATGGCTACACCTTC
TRBV4-2,TRBD1,TRBJ2-6,many,CASSQGQISGANVLTF,TGTGCCAGCAGCCAGGGACAGATCTCTGGGGCCAACGTCCTGACTTTC
TRBV7-9,.,TRBJ1-4,many,CASSFQEKLFF,TGTGCCAGCAGCTTCCAGGAAAAACTGTTTTTT
TRBV2,.,TRBJ2-3,few,CASSARWDTQYF,TGTGCCAGCAGTGCCAGGTGGGATACGCAGTATTTT
TRBV2,.,TRBJ2-5,.,CASSGSVQETQNF,TGTGCCAGCAGTGGGTCAGTCCAAGAGACCCAGAACTTC
TRBV2,.,TRBJ1-2,many,CASRVEQQGSGYTF,TGTGCCAGCAGAGTTGAACAACAGGGAAGTGGCTACACCTTC
TRBV4-3,.,TRBJ2-1,few,CASSQGAGLAYNEQFF,TGCGCCAGCAGCCAAGGGGCGGGGTTAGCCTACAATGAGCAGTTCTTC
TRBV18,.,TRBJ2-3,many,CASSPVGGSDGDTQYF,TGTGCCAGCTCACCAGTCGGGGGTTCGGATGGAGATACGCAGTATTTT
TRBV12-3/TRBV12-4,.,TRBJ1-5,few,CASSFSGYSNQPQHF,TGTGCCAGCAGTTTCTCAGGGTATAGCAATCAGCCCCAGCATTTT
TRBV19,.,TRBJ1-4,.,CASSARGTGLEKLFF,TGTGCCAGTAGTGCCCGAGGGACGGGACTTGAAAAACTGTTTTTT
TRBV29-1,.,TRBJ2-1,few,CSVEEGMGSSYNEQFF,TGCAGCGTTGAAGAGGGGATGGGTAGCTCCTACAATGAGCAGTTCTTC
TRBV24-1,.,TRBJ2-3,.,CATSGVVADTQYF,TGTGCCACCAGTGGCGTGGTAGCAGATACGCAGTATTTT